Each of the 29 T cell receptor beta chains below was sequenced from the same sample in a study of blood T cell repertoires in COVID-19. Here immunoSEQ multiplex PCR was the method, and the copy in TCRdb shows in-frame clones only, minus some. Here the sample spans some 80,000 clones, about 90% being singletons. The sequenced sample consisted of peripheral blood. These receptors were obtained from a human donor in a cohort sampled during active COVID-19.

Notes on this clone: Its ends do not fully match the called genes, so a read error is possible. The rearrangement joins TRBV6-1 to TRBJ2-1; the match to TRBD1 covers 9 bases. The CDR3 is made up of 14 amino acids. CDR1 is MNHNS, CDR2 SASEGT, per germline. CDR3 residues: CASSEGTGRVEQFF. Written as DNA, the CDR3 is TGTGCCAGCAGCGAAGGGACAGGGAGAGTCGAGCAGTTCTTC.

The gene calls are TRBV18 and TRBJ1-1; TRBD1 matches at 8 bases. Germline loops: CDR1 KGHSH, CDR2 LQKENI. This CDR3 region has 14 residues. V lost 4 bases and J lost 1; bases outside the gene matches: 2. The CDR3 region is CASSLGQGNTEAFF. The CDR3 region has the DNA TGTGCCAGCTCACTCGGACAGGGGAACACTGAAGCTTTCTTT.

CDR3 coding DNA: TGTGCCAGCAGCCACGCGGGGATCTTAAACTATGGCTACACCTTC. Translation gives CASSHAGILNYGYTF. The chain uses TRBV7-9 and TRBJ1-2; D remains unclear. This CDR3 has 15 amino acids. Trimming removed 5 bases from V and 2 bases from J, with 15 bases in between. The germline V gene has CDR1 SEHNR and CDR2 FQNEAQ (reference sequence).

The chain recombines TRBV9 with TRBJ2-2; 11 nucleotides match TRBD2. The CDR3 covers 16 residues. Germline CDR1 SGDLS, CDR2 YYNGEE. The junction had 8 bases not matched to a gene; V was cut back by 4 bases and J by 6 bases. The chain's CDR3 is CASSPHSGRAAGELFF. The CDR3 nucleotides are TGTGCCAGCAGCCCCCATAGCGGGAGGGCCGCCGGGGAGCTGTTTTTT.

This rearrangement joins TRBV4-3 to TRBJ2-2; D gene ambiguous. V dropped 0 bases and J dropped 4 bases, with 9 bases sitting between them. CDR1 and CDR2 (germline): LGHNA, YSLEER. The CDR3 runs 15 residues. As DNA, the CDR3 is TGCGCCAGCAGCCAAGAGCCTAGAAGCACCGGGGAGCTGTTTTTT. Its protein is CASSQEPRSTGELFF.

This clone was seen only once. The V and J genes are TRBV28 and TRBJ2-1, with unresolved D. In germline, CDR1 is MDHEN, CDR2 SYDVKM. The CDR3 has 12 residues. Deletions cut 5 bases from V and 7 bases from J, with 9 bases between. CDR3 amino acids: CASSRLGNEQFF. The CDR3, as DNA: TGTGCCAGCAGTCGACTTGGGAATGAGCAGTTCTTC.

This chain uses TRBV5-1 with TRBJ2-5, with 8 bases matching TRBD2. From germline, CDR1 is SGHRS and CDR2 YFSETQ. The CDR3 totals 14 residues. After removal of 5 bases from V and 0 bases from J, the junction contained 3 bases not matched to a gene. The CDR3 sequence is CASRGGGHQETQYF. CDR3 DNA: TGCGCCAGCAGAGGCGGGGGGCACCAAGAGACCCAGTACTTC.

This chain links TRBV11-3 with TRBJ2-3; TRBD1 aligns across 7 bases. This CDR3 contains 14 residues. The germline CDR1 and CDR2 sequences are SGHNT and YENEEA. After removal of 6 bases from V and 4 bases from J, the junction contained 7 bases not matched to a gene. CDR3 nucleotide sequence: TGTGCCAGCAGTTTACGACAGGGCGCAGATACGCAGTATTTT. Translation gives CASSLRQGADTQYF. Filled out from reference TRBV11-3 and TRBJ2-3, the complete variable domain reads EAGVVQSPRYKIIEKKQPVAFWCNPISGHNTLYWYLQNLGQGPELLIRYENEEAVDDSQLPKDRFSAERLKGVDSTLKIQPAELGDSAVYLCASSLRQGADTQYFGPGTRLTVL.

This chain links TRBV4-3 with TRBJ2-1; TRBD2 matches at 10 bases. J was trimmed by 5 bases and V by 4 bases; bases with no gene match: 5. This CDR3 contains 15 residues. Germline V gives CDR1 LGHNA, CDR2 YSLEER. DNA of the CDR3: TGCGCCAGCAGCCCCGGGACTAGCGCCAACAATGAGCAGTTCTTC. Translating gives CASSPGTSANNEQFF.

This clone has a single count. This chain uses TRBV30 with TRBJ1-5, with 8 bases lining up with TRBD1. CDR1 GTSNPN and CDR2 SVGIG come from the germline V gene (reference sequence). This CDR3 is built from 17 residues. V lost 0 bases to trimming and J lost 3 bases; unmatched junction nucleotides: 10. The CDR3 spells CAWSVQRTGSSNQPQHF. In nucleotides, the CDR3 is TGTGCCTGGAGTGTACAAAGGACAGGGAGTTCCAATCAGCCCCAGCATTTT.

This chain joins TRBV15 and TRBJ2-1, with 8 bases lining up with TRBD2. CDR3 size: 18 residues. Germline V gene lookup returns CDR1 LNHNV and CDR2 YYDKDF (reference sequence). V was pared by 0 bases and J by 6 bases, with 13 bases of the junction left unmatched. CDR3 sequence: CATSRDLPAWTSPNEQFF. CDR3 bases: TGTGCCACCAGCAGAGATCTTCCCGCTTGGACTAGCCCCAATGAGCAGTTCTTC.

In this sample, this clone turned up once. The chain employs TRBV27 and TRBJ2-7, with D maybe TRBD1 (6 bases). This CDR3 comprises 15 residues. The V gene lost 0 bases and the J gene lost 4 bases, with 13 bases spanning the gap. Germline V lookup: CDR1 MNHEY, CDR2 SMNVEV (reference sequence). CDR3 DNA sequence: TGTGCCAGCAGTTTATCCTCAGGGGAGCCATACGAGCAGTACTTC. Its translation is CASSLSSGEPYEQYF.

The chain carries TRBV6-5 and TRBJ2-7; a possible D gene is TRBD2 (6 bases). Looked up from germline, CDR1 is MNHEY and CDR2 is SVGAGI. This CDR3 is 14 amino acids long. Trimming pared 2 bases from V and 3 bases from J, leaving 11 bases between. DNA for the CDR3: TGTGCCAGCAGTTACCGGCTTAGCGGCTACGAGCAGTACTTC. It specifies CASSYRLSGYEQYF.

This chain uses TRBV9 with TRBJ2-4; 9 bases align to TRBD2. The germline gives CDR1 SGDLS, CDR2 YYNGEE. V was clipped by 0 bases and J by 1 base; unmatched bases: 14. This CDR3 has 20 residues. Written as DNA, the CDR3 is TGTGCCAGCAGCGTAGGGCTGTCTAGCGGGATCCGAGGGGCCAAAAACATTCAGTACTTC. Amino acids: CASSVGLSSGIRGAKNIQYF.

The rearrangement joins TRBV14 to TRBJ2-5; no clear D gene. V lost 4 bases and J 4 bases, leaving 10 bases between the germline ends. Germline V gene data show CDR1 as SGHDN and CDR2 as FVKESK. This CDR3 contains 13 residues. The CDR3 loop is CASSPGFRETQYF. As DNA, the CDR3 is TGTGCCAGCAGCCCCGGGTTCCGAGAGACCCAGTACTTC.

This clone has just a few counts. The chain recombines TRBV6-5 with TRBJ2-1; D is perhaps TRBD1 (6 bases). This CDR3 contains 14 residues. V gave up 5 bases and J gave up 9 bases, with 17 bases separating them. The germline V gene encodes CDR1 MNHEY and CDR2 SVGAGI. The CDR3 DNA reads TGTGCCAGCAGTAATACAGGGATCCGGGGTGAGCAGTTCTTC. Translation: CASSNTGIRGEQFF.

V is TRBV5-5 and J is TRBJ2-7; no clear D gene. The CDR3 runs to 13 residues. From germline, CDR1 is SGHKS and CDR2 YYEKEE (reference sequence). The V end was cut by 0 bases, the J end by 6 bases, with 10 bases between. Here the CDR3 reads CASSLAQFGEQYF. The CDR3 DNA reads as TGTGCCAGCAGCTTGGCACAGTTTGGCGAGCAGTACTTC.

CDR3 nucleotide sequence: TGTGCCAGCAGCAGTTACAATGAGCAGTTCTTC. Encoded protein: CASSSYNEQFF. The J gene is TRBJ2-1, the V gene TRBV28; D is unclear. The CDR3 covers 11 residues. The V end lost 6 bases, the J end lost 4 bases, and 4 bases lay between the germline ends. Germline V gene data show CDR1 as MDHEN and CDR2 as SYDVKM.

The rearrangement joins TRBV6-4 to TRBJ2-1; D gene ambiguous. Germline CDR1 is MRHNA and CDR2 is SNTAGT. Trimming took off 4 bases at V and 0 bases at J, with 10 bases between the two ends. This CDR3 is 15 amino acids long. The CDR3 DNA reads TGTGCCAGCAGTGTGGAGCTAAGCTCCTACAATGAGCAGTTCTTC. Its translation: CASSVELSSYNEQFF.

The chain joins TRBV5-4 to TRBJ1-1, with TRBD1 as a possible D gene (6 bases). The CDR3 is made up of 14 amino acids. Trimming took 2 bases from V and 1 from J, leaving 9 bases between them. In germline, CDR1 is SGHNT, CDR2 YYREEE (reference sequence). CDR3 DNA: TGTGCCAGCAGCTTCCGAGGGGGGAACACTGAAGCTTTCTTT. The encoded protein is CASSFRGGNTEAFF.

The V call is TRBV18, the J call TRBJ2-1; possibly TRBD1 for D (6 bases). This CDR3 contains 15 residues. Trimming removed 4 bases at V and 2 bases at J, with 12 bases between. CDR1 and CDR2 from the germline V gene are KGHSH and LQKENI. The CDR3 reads CASSRLGGTYNEQFF. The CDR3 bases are TGTGCCAGCTCACGCCTTGGGGGCACCTACAATGAGCAGTTCTTC.

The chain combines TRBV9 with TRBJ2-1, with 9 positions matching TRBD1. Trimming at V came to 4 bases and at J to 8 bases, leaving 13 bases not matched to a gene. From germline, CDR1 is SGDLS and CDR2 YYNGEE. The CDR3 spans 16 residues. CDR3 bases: TGTGCCAGCAGCACCAGGGACAGGGCAGCCGTGGATGAGCAGTTCTTC. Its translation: CASSTRDRAAVDEQFF.

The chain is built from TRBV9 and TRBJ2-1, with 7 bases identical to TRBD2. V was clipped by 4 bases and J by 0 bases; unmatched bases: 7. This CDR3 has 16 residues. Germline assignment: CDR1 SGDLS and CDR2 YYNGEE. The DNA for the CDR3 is TGTGCCAGCAGCCTGACTAGCCAGAGCTCCTACAATGAGCAGTTCTTC. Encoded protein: CASSLTSQSSYNEQFF. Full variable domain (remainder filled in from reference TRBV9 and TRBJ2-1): DSGVTQTPKHLITATGQRVTLRCSPRSGDLSVYWYQQSLDQGLQFLIQYYNGEERAKGNILERFSAQQFPDLHSELNLSSLELGDSALYFCASSLTSQSSYNEQFFGPGTRLTVL.

CDR3 sequence reads: CASSGPRDRVYNEQFF. The CDR3 DNA sequence: TGTGCCAGCTCAGGCCCCCGGGACAGGGTTTACAATGAGCAGTTCTTC. V usage is TRBV18 and J usage is TRBJ2-1, with 9 positions matching TRBD1. The V and J ends lost 5 bases and 4 bases, in that order; junction bases with no gene match: 9. This CDR3 contains 16 residues. Germline CDR1 is KGHSH and CDR2 is LQKENI.

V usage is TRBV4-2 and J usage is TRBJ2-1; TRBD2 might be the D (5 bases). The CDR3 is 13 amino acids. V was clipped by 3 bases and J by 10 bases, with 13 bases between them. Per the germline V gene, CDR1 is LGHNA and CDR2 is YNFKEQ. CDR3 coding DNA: TGTGCCAGCAGCCATACTAGTGAGAGGGAGCAGTTCTTC. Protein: CASSHTSEREQFF.

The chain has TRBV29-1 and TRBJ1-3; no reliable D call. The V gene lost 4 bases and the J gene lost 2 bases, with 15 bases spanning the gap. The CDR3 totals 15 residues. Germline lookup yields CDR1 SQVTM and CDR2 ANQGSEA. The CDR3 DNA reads TGCAGCGTTGTTGCACAGCCAAACCCTGGAAACACCATATATTTT. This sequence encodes CSVVAQPNPGNTIYF.

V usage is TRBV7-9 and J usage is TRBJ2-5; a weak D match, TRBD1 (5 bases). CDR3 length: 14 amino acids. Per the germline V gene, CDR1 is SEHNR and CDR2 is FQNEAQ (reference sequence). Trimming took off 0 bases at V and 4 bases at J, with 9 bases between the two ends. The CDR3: CASSLAATVETQYF. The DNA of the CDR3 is TGTGCCAGCAGCTTAGCTGCGACAGTAGAGACCCAGTACTTC.

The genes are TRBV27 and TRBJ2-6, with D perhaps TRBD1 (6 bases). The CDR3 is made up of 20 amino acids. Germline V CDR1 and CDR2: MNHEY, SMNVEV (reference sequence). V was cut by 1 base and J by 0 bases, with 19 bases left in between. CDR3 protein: CASSLWAGVSHRSGANVLTF. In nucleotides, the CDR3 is TGTGCCAGCAGTTTATGGGCAGGGGTCTCCCACCGCTCTGGGGCCAACGTCCTGACTTTC.

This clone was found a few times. This CDR3 reads CASRRPGTGSSGNTIYF. The CDR3 region has the DNA TGTGCCAGCAGGCGACCCGGGACAGGGAGCTCTGGAAACACCATATATTTT. The rearrangement uses TRBV21-1 and TRBJ1-3; the D call in the table, TRBD1, was not verified against the DNA. TRBV21-1 is an annotated pseudogene. The CDR3 loop spans 17 amino acids.